The 15 T cell receptor beta chains reported below all come from one sample, sequenced in a study of blood T cell repertoires in COVID-19. Sequencing was performed with immunoSEQ multiplex PCR; in TCRdb, only in-frame clones are kept and a portion is missing. Here the sample spans about 18,000 clones, under 95% being singletons. Material for sequencing was peripheral blood. The receptors here all came from a human donor in a cohort sampled during active COVID-19.

V usage is TRBV6-6 and J usage is TRBJ1-6; tentative D call: TRBD1 (6 bases). Germline V gene data show CDR1 as MNHNY and CDR2 as SVGAGI (reference sequence). Trimming stripped 5 bases from V and 8 bases from J, with 16 bases between. The CDR3 contains 15 residues. This CDR3 is CASSATGPGDSPLHF. The CDR3 nucleotides are TGTGCCAGCAGTGCCACGGGACCAGGGGATTCACCCCTCCACTTT.

The chain recombines TRBV18 with TRBJ2-7; D may be TRBD2 (6 bases). The CDR3 is made up of 14 amino acids. Germline V gives CDR1 KGHSH, CDR2 LQKENI. Deletions cut 3 bases from V and 3 bases from J, with 12 bases between. CDR3 sequence: CASSPPGGSYEQYF. CDR3 sequence (DNA): TGTGCCAGCTCACCTCCCGGAGGGAGCTACGAGCAGTACTTC.

To note about this clone: This same CDR3 is encoded by further DNA sequences in the sample. This chain links TRBV18 with TRBJ2-5, with D perhaps TRBD2 (5 bases). Per germline, CDR1 KGHSH and CDR2 LQKENI. V dropped 3 bases and J dropped 4 bases, with 12 bases sitting between them. This CDR3 has 14 residues. CDR3 nucleotide sequence: TGTGCCAGCTCACCGAGGGCTTCGGGAGAGACCCAGTACTTC. Its protein is CASSPRASGETQYF.

The chain joins TRBV9 to TRBJ2-5, with D perhaps matching TRBD2 (5 bases). The V end was cut by 0 bases, the J end by 9 bases, with 15 bases between. The CDR3 runs 14 residues. The V gene's germline CDR1 is SGDLS and CDR2 YYNGEE. Here the CDR3 reads CASSVAWGERAQYF. Here the CDR3 DNA reads TGTGCCAGCAGCGTAGCTTGGGGAGAGAGAGCCCAGTACTTC.

The chain joins TRBV14 to TRBJ2-5; perhaps TRBD2 as D (5 bases). The CDR3 sequence is 15 residues long. The germline CDR1 and CDR2 sequences are SGHDN and FVKESK. V gave up 1 base and J gave up 0 bases, with 9 bases separating them. The CDR3: CASSQGRWYQETQYF. The CDR3 nucleotides are TGTGCCAGCAGCCAAGGGAGGTGGTACCAAGAGACCCAGTACTTC.

The chain links TRBV19 to TRBJ2-3; D is perhaps TRBD1 (6 bases). This CDR3 region has 15 residues. Germline CDR1 LNHDA, CDR2 SQIVND (reference sequence). V lost 3 bases and J lost 0, with 10 bases in between. The chain's CDR3 is CASSIQGWSTDTQYF. DNA for the CDR3: TGTGCCAGTAGTATCCAGGGGTGGAGCACAGATACGCAGTATTTT.

The chain is built from TRBV5-1 and TRBJ2-3, with D maybe TRBD2 (6 bases). This CDR3 has 14 amino acids. The V and J ends lost 4 bases and 2 bases respectively, with 11 bases between them. CDR1 and CDR2 from the germline V gene are SGHRS and YFSETQ. CDR3 loop: CASSQGLNTDTQYF. CDR3 nucleotide sequence: TGCGCCAGCAGCCAGGGACTTAACACAGATACGCAGTATTTT.

This chain joins TRBV19 and TRBJ1-1, with D perhaps TRBD1 (5 bases). This CDR3 spans 15 amino acids. Trimming pared 6 bases from V and 1 base from J, leaving 15 bases between. Per the germline V gene, CDR1 is LNHDA and CDR2 is SQIVND (reference sequence). CDR3 region: CASRPGGRGNTEAFF. Written as DNA, the CDR3 is TGTGCCAGTAGACCGGGGGGAAGAGGGAACACTGAAGCTTTCTTT.

V and J are TRBV7-3 and TRBJ2-5; the match to TRBD1 covers 7 bases. This CDR3 contains 13 residues. Unmatched junction bases numbered 1, after V lost 5 bases and J lost 1 base. Looked up from germline, CDR1 is SGHTA and CDR2 is FQGTGA. The CDR3 DNA reads TGTGCCAGCAGCCGGGACAGCCAAGAGACCCAGTACTTC. It translates to CASSRDSQETQYF.

The chain combines TRBV30 with TRBJ1-5, with 8 bases that match TRBD1. Germline-derived CDR1 and CDR2 are GTSNPN and SVGIG (reference sequence). Germline trimming cut 1 base from V and 4 bases from J; bases unmatched to any gene: 6. CDR3 length: 15 amino acids. The CDR3 sequence is CAWSARRDRNQPQHF. The CDR3 DNA sequence: TGTGCCTGGAGTGCCAGAAGGGACAGGAATCAGCCCCAGCATTTT.

V gene TRBV30 combines with J gene TRBJ2-3; unclear D gene. Germline V gene sequence: CDR1 GTSNPN, CDR2 SVGIG (reference sequence). This CDR3 is built from 15 residues. Trimming stripped 0 bases from V and 0 bases from J, with 10 bases between. CDR3: CAWSVRWRSTDTQYF. CDR3 coding DNA: TGTGCCTGGAGTGTACGCTGGCGGAGCACAGATACGCAGTATTTT.

The chain has TRBV5-6 and TRBJ2-3; D call uncertain. From germline, CDR1 is SGHDT and CDR2 YYEEEE. The CDR3 is 18 residues long. With 4 bases removed from V and 0 bases from J, the gap between germline ends came to 21 bases. Written as DNA, the CDR3 is TGTGCCAGCAGCCCAAAACTCCGCGATCTCCAAAGCACAGATACGCAGTATTTT. Translating gives CASSPKLRDLQSTDTQYF.

In DNA, the CDR3 is TGTGCCAGCAGCCTGGGAGATGCATACGAGCAGTACTTC. Amino acid sequence: CASSLGDAYEQYF. V gene TRBV7-9 combines with J gene TRBJ2-7, with D possibly TRBD2 on 5 matching bases. Trimming took off 5 bases at V and 4 bases at J, with 12 bases between the two ends. The V gene's germline CDR1 is SEHNR and CDR2 FQNEAQ (reference sequence). The CDR3 contains 13 residues.

This clone was recorded once. The chain has TRBV6-5 and TRBJ2-3; D remains unclear. The CDR3 has 13 residues. V was clipped by 6 bases and J by 5 bases, with 12 bases between them. Germline CDR1 reads MNHEY; CDR2 reads SVGAGI. The CDR3 loop is CASSLTFRDTQYF. The CDR3 nucleotides are TGTGCCAGCAGCCTCACTTTTCGAGATACGCAGTATTTT.

The sample holds one count of this clone. The chain joins TRBV28 to TRBJ1-3; D may be TRBD1 (5 bases). Deletions cut 6 bases from V and 0 bases from J, with 18 bases between. Germline V gene sequence: CDR1 MDHEN, CDR2 SYDVKM. The CDR3 is made up of 17 amino acids. The CDR3 nucleotides are TGTGCCAGCAGGGGGGGGTTGGACCCACGCTCTGGAAACACCATATATTTT. This codes for CASRGGLDPRSGNTIYF.